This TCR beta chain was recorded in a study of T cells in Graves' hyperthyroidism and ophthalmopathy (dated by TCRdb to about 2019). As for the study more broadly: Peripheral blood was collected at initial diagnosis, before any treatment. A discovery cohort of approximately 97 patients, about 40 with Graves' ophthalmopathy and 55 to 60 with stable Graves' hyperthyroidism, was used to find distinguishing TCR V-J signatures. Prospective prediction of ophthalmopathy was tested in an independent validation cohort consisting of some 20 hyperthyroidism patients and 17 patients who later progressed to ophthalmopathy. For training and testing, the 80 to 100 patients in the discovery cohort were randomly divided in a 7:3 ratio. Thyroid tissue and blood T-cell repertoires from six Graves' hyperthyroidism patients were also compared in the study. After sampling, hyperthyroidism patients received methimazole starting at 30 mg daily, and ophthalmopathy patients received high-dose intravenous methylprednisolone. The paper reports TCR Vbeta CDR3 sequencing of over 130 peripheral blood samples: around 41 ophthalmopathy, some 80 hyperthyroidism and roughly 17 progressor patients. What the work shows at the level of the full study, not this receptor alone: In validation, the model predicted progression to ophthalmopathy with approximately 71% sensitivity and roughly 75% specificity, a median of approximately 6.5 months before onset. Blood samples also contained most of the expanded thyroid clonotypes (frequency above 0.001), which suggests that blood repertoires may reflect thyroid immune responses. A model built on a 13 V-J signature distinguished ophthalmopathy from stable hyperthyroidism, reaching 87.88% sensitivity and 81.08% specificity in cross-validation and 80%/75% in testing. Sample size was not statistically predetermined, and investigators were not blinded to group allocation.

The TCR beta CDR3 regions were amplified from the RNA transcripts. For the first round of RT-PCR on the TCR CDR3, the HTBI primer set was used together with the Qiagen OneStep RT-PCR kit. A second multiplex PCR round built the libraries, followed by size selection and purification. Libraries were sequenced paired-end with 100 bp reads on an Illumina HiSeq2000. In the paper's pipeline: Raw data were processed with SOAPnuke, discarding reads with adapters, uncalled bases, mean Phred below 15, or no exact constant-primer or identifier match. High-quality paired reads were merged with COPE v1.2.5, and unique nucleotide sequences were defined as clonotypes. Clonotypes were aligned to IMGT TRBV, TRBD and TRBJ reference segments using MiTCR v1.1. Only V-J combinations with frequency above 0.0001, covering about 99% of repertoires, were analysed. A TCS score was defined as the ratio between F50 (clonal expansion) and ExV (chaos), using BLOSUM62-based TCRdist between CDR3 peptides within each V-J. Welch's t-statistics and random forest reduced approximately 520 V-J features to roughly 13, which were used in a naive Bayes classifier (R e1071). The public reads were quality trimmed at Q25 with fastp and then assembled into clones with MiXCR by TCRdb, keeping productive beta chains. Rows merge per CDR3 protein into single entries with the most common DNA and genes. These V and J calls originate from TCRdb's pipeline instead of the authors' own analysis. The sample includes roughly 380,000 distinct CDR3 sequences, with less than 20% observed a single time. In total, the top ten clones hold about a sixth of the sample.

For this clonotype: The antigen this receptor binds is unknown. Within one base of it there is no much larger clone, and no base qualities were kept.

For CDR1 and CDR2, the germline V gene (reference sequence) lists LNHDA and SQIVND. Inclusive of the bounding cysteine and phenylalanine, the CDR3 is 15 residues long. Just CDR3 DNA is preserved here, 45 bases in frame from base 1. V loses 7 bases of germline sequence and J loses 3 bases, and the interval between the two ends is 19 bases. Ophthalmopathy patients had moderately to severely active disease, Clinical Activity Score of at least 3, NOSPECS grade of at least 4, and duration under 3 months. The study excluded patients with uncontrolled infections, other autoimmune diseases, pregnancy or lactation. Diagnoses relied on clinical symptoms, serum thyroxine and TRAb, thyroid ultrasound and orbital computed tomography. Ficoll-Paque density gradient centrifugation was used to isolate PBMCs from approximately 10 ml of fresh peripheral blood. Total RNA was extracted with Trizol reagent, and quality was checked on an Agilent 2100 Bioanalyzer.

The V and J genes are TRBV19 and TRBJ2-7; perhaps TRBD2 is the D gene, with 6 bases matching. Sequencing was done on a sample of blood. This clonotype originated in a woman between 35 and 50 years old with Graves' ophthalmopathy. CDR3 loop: CASNDYGTGIYEQYF. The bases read TGTGCCAGTAACGATTACGGGACTGGGATCTACGAGCAGTACTTC. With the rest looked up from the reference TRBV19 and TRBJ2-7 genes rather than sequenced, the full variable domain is DGGITQSPKYLFRKEGQNVTLSCEQNLNHDAMYWYRQDPGQGLRLIYYSQIVNDFQKGDIAEGYSVSREKKESFPLTVTSAQKNPTAFYLCASNDYGTGIYEQYFGPGTRLTVT.